The 25 T cell receptor beta chains below were found in one sample sequenced in a study of HIV-infected children after antiretroviral therapy interruption. The treatment was: PENTA 11 planned treatment interruption arm or continuous ART arm. RNA-based 3' RACE libraries used unique molecular identifiers. TCRdb called the 3' RACE reads again in MiXCR, with one record for every CDR3 protein. The table records more than 75,000 distinct CDR3 sequences, about 6.3% of them present only once. Sequenced material: CD45RA+ CD4+ T cells from PBMCs, pooled from several time points, taken from a donor given antiretroviral therapy, either interrupted or continuous. Subset given: naive CD4+ CD45RA+ CD45RO- T cells. The receptor source for this set is a pool of human donors with HIV.

This clonotype occurred many times. The genes are TRBV5-1 and TRBJ2-3, with a weak D call TRBD2 (5 bases). Germline loops: CDR1 SGHRS, CDR2 YFSETQ. V was shortened by 0 bases and J by 0 bases, with 8 bases between the two germline ends. The CDR3 sequence is 15 residues long. The CDR3 spells CASSLDVASTDTQYF. The CDR3 region has the DNA TGCGCCAGCAGCTTGGATGTAGCGAGCACAGATACGCAGTATTTT.

This clonotype was counted many times. The J gene is TRBJ1-1, the V gene TRBV21-1. TRBV21-1 is flagged as a pseudogene. The CDR3 consists of 16 residues. CDR3 sequence: CASTIMPGLMNTEAFF. CDR3 coding DNA: TGTGCCAGCACCATAATGCCAGGCCTCATGAACACTGAAGCTTTCTTT.

This clonotype was recorded at least ten times. The chain uses TRBV5-1 and TRBJ1-6; the D is unclear. CDR1 is SGHRS and CDR2 is YFSETQ in the germline V gene. V shed 4 bases and J shed 1 base, with 9 bases lying between them. This CDR3 is built from 15 residues. CDR3 residues: CASSPLVSYNSPLHF. The CDR3 DNA follows: TGCGCCAGCAGCCCATTGGTGTCCTATAATTCACCCCTCCACTTT. Variable domain in full (rest from reference TRBV5-1 and TRBJ1-6): KAGVTQTPRYLIKTRGQQVTLSCSPISGHRSVSWYQQTPGQGLQFLFEYFSETQRNKGNFPGRFSGRQFSNSRSEMNVSTLELGDSALYLCASSPLVSYNSPLHFGNGTRLTVT.

In its sample, this clonotype was seen a few times. This chain links TRBV10-3 with TRBJ2-1; D is possibly TRBD1 (5 bases). The CDR3 is made up of 15 amino acids. Germline V gene data show CDR1 as ENHRY and CDR2 as SYGVKD. With 2 bases removed from V and 4 bases from J, the gap between germline ends came to 12 bases. The CDR3 nucleotides read TGTGCCATCAGTGAGGTTGTGGGGCCTTACAATGAGCAGTTCTTC. Translating it yields CAISEVVGPYNEQFF.

This clonotype was counted many times. The chain uses TRBV7-4 and TRBJ2-7; D possibly uses TRBD1 or TRBD2 (5 bases each). This CDR3 region has 17 residues. CDR1 is SGHVT and CDR2 is SQSDAQ in the germline V gene. V gave up 2 bases and J gave up 0 bases, with 17 bases separating them. In DNA, the CDR3 is TGTGCCAGCAGCTTAAGTCCAAGGGACGAGAGCTCCTACGAGCAGTACTTC. Protein sequence: CASSLSPRDESSYEQYF.

This clonotype is medium-sized (0.01 to 0.1%). The genes are TRBV2 and TRBJ1-5; D is undetermined. CDR1 and CDR2 from the germline V gene are SNHLY and FYNNEI. The CDR3 sequence is 14 residues long. V was cut by 0 bases and J by 1 base, with 4 bases left in between. CDR3 sequence: CASSEAGSNQPQHF. The DNA of the CDR3 is TGTGCCAGCAGTGAAGCGGGAAGCAATCAGCCCCAGCATTTT. Full variable domain (rest looked up from reference TRBV2 and TRBJ1-5): EPEVTQTPSHQVTQMGQEVILRCVPISNHLYFYWYRQILGQKVEFLVSFYNNEISEKSEIFDDQFSVERPDGSNFTLKIRSTKLEDSAMYFCASSEAGSNQPQHFGDGTRLSIL.

In its sample, this clonotype was seen many times. The chain employs TRBV23-1 and TRBJ2-5; D is ambiguous. TRBV23-1 is marked as an open reading frame, function uncertain. V was pared by 4 bases and J by 1 base, with 13 bases between. The CDR3 is made up of 15 amino acids. CDR3 sequence reads: CASSRTLRIQETQYF. CDR3 DNA: TGCGCCAGCAGTCGAACCTTGAGGATCCAAGAGACCCAGTACTTC.

The CDR3 coding sequence is TGTGCCAGCAGACTCGGACCCAACTCTGGGGCCAACGTCCTGACTTTC. Protein sequence: CASRLGPNSGANVLTF. The V call is TRBV27, the J call TRBJ2-6; D is unclear. This CDR3 is built from 16 residues. V lost 6 bases and J 0 bases, leaving 12 bases between the germline ends. Germline V lookup: CDR1 MNHEY, CDR2 SMNVEV (reference sequence).

The V and J genes are TRBV10-3 and TRBJ2-7; TRBD1 matches at 10 bases. CDR3 length: 17 residues. Germline trimming cut 2 bases from V and 3 bases from J; bases unmatched to any gene: 10. Germline V gene data show CDR1 as ENHRY and CDR2 as SYGVKD. The CDR3 loop is CAISEPIRGQGNYEQYF. The DNA of the CDR3 is TGTGCCATCAGTGAGCCCATAAGGGGACAGGGGAACTACGAGCAGTACTTC.

This clonotype was counted at least ten times. The V gene is TRBV13, the J gene TRBJ2-7; no firm D call. Deletions cut 0 bases from V and 7 bases from J, with 13 bases between. CDR1 PRHDT and CDR2 FYEKMQ come from the germline V gene (reference sequence). This CDR3 is 14 amino acids long. The CDR3 DNA reads as TGTGCCAGCAGCTTAGGTCCGTCTGGGTTGGAGCAGTACTTC. This translates into CASSLGPSGLEQYF.

V usage is TRBV5-1 and J usage is TRBJ2-3, with TRBD2 identical over 8 bases. From germline, CDR1 is SGHRS and CDR2 YFSETQ. This CDR3 is built from 15 residues. V lost 1 base to trimming and J lost 6 bases; unmatched junction nucleotides: 7. CDR3 sequence (DNA): TGCGCCAGCAGCTTGACGGGGGGGCCTCTGGATACGCAGTATTTT. It encodes CASSLTGGPLDTQYF.

A few counts support this clonotype. The chain carries TRBV9 and TRBJ2-1; tentative D call: TRBD1 (5 bases). Trimming shortened V by 0 bases and J by 4 bases, and 8 bases separated the two germline ends. The germline V gene has CDR1 SGDLS and CDR2 YYNGEE. CDR3 length: 14 amino acids. The CDR3 bases are TGTGCCAGCAGCGTAGGACAGATATACAATGAGCAGTTCTTC. Its protein is CASSVGQIYNEQFF.

The V and J genes are TRBV30 and TRBJ1-5; TRBD1 might be the D (6 bases). CDR3 length: 14 residues. V lost 4 bases, J lost 4 bases, and 14 bases lay in between. In germline, CDR1 is GTSNPN, CDR2 SVGIG (reference sequence). The CDR3 loop reads CAWIDKGGNQPQHF. The DNA for the CDR3 is TGTGCCTGGATTGACAAAGGGGGTAATCAGCCCCAGCATTTT.

At least ten counts were recorded for this clonotype. This chain joins TRBV7-9 and TRBJ1-1, with 7 bases matching TRBD1. Germline values: CDR1 SEHNR, CDR2 FQNEAQ (reference sequence). The CDR3 sequence is 17 residues long. V was pared by 2 bases and J by 4 bases, with 13 bases of the junction left unmatched. The CDR3 DNA reads TGTGCCAGCAGCTTAAGGATTGCAGGGGGGTATATCACTGAAGCTTTCTTT. Translated, it gives CASSLRIAGGYITEAFF.

This chain uses TRBV27 with TRBJ2-5; maybe TRBD2 (6 bases). This CDR3 has 13 residues. Trimming pared 6 bases from V and 0 bases from J, leaving 8 bases between. Germline CDR1 reads MNHEY; CDR2 reads SMNVEV (reference sequence). CDR3: CASSRDYQETQYF. The CDR3 coding sequence is TGTGCCAGCAGCAGGGACTACCAAGAGACCCAGTACTTC.

This clonotype was seen many times. This chain links TRBV20-1 with TRBJ2-1; 13 bases map to TRBD2. CDR1 and CDR2 from the germline V gene are DFQATT and SNEGSKA (reference sequence). Germline trimming cut 4 bases from V and 6 bases from J; bases unmatched to any gene: 9. The CDR3 has 16 amino acids. The CDR3 DNA is TGCAGTGCTAATCCGACTAGCGGGGGGCCAGCCAATGAGCAGTTCTTC. Its protein product is CSANPTSGGPANEQFF.

This clonotype was detected many times. This chain joins TRBV19 and TRBJ1-4, with D uncertain. Germline CDR1 is LNHDA and CDR2 is SQIVND (reference sequence). Trimming cost V 10 bases and J 8 bases, with 14 bases left between them. This CDR3 spans 12 amino acids. In DNA, the CDR3 is TGTGCCACGGCGGTGAGTGAGGAAAAACTGTTTTTT. As protein: CATAVSEEKLFF.

V usage is TRBV27 and J usage is TRBJ2-3, with D possibly called TRBD1 or TRBD2 (5 bases each). Germline V gives CDR1 MNHEY, CDR2 SMNVEV (reference sequence). The CDR3 sequence is 13 residues long. V was clipped by 8 bases and J by 2 bases, with 11 bases between them. CDR3 in DNA: TGTGCCAGCTCGGGGCCTTACACAGATACGCAGTATTTT. Encoded protein: CASSGPYTDTQYF.

This clonotype was seen ten or more times. The chain joins TRBV29-1 to TRBJ1-3, with D possibly being TRBD1 (5 bases). Germline CDR1 and CDR2: SQVTM and ANQGSEA. The CDR3 has 17 residues. Trimming stripped 0 bases from V and 4 bases from J, with 19 bases between. The CDR3 DNA reads TGCAGCGTTGAAGAGGAGTTGGGTCGGGGCTCGGGAAACACCATATATTTT. Its protein is CSVEEELGRGSGNTIYF.

In its sample, this clonotype was seen many times. The J gene is TRBJ1-2, the V gene TRBV3-1; D gene uncertain. V was shortened by 0 bases and J by 4 bases, with 6 bases between the two germline ends. This CDR3 is built from 13 residues. The germline gives CDR1 LGHDT, CDR2 YNNKEL (reference sequence). The CDR3 nucleotides are TGTGCCAGCAGCCAAGATAGCCGCTATGGCTACACCTTC. Residues: CASSQDSRYGYTF.

J is TRBJ2-5 and V is TRBV5-1; the D gene could be TRBD1 or TRBD2 (5 bases each). V lost 5 bases to trimming and J lost 4 bases, with 12 bases between them. The CDR3 is made up of 13 amino acids. CDR1 is SGHRS, CDR2 YFSETQ, per germline. CDR3 coding DNA: TGCGCCAGCAGTGTAGGTGGGGGAGAGACCCAGTACTTC. This sequence encodes CASSVGGGETQYF.

There are many counts of this clonotype. The chain carries TRBV5-1 and TRBJ2-1; D gene uncertain. V shed 7 bases and J shed 6 bases, with 17 bases lying between them. CDR1 is SGHRS, CDR2 YFSETQ, per germline. The CDR3 has 14 residues. In nucleotides, the CDR3 is TGCGCCAGCGCACGTACACCCCTCGGCAATGAGCAGTTCTTC. It translates to CASARTPLGNEQFF.

This clonotype showed up many times. This rearrangement joins TRBV5-1 to TRBJ2-7; D remains ambiguous. Per the germline V gene, CDR1 is SGHRS and CDR2 is YFSETQ. The CDR3 totals 13 residues. V was clipped by 3 bases and J by 3 bases, with 10 bases between them. CDR3 DNA: TGCGCCAGCAGCTACCAACTTGACTACGAGCAGTACTTC. Protein: CASSYQLDYEQYF.

This clonotype was seen repeatedly, ten times or more. The chain uses TRBV5-4 and TRBJ2-7; the match to TRBD2 covers 7 bases. Losses at the gene ends were 4 bases for V and 2 bases for J; bases not matched to a gene: 6. Per the germline V gene, CDR1 is SGHNT and CDR2 is YYREEE (reference sequence). The CDR3 is made up of 14 amino acids. As DNA, the CDR3 is TGTGCCAGCAGCCGGGGGAGGGTAACCTACGAGCAGTACTTC. This gives the protein CASSRGRVTYEQYF.

This clonotype was recorded at least ten times. This chain uses TRBV11-1 with TRBJ2-1; D might be TRBD1 (6 bases). The germline CDR1 and CDR2 sequences are SGHAT and FQDESV (reference sequence). Trimming took 7 bases from V and 6 from J, leaving 19 bases between them. The CDR3 has 15 amino acids. The CDR3 loop reads CASTYRNREGNEQFF. CDR3 in DNA: TGTGCCAGCACCTACCGGAACAGGGAAGGCAATGAGCAGTTCTTC.